What follows describes a single T cell receptor (beta chain). Its antigen is unidentified. The V gene lost 7 bases and the J gene lost 0 bases, with 8 bases spanning the gap. Germline lookup yields CDR1 SNHLY and CDR2 FYNNEI. CDR3 length: 13 residues. The data are from a study of T-cell reconstitution after alpha-beta-depleted transplantation in children. The study, taken as a whole, reports: By about two months after transplant, alpha-beta T cells reportedly arose from several hundred graft clones that had expanded. Diversity and T-cell counts at one year after transplant derived mostly from new T cells. Some patients showed high day-60 TCRbeta diversity, which derived from surviving recipient T cells and thymic progenitors.

It was with unique molecular identifiers that the TCRbeta library was prepared. TCRdb itself ran the PCR reads through MiXCR, one entry per CDR3 protein. The table lists hundreds of thousands of distinct CDR3 sequences, roughly a quarter of them singletons. The sequence was collected from a female patient under 10 years old who had a stem cell transplant for congenital amegakaryocytic thrombocytopenia, so the T cells may come from the graft donor. The rearrangement joins TRBV2 to TRBJ2-3, with D tentatively TRBD1 (6 bases). This specimen consisted of PBMCs, mostly from graft donor cells, obtained 360 days after TCRalphabeta/CD19-depleted stem cell transplant. Here the CDR3 DNA reads TGTGCCAGCATGGACAGCAGCACAGATACGCAGTATTTT. The encoded protein is CASMDSSTDTQYF.